The T cell receptor beta chain described here comes from a study of control samples from healthy donors and cancer patients. Some clones are missing from TCRdb's copy, which holds only in-frame ones; the method was immunoSEQ multiplex PCR. The sample records tens of thousands of clones, about nine tenths being singletons. CDR3 size: 18 residues. V gave up 4 bases and J gave up 3 bases; unmatched junction bases: 13. Per the germline V gene, CDR1 is LGHNA and CDR2 is YNFKEQ. This sequence was found in a man between 60 and 75 years old with head and neck cancer. The sample was PBMCs. V usage is TRBV4-2 and J usage is TRBJ2-5; 11 bases are a match to TRBD2. The CDR3 bases are TGTGCCAGCAGCCGAAGTCAAACCGGGACTAGCGGAAAAGAGACCCAGTACTTC. Translating it yields CASSRSQTGTSGKETQYF.